The 21 T cell receptor beta chains below all came from one sample that was sequenced in a study of blood T cell repertoires in COVID-19. The protocol was immunoSEQ multiplex PCR, while the TCRdb copy is restricted to in-frame clones and leaves out a portion. Of approximately 350,000 clones listed, roughly 90% are singletons. Specimen: peripheral blood. Source of these receptors: a man between 35 and 55 years old with acute or convalescent COVID-19.

The chain uses TRBV14 and TRBJ2-7; tentative D call: TRBD1 (6 bases). CDR3 length: 15 residues. Trimming removed 1 base from V and 2 bases from J, with 12 bases in between. Per germline, CDR1 SGHDN and CDR2 FVKESK. CDR3 nucleotides: TGTGCCAGCAGCCAAGGAGGCAGGGGTACCTACGAGCAGTACTTC. Amino acids: CASSQGGRGTYEQYF.

The V and J genes are TRBV2 and TRBJ1-4, with D maybe TRBD1 (5 bases). With 4 bases removed from V and 0 bases from J, the gap between germline ends came to 9 bases. This CDR3 is 15 amino acids long. CDR1 is SNHLY and CDR2 is FYNNEI in the germline V gene. CDR3 in amino acids: CASSATGATNEKLFF. DNA of the CDR3: TGTGCCAGCAGTGCCACGGGGGCAACTAATGAAAAACTGTTTTTT. Full variable domain (missing parts from reference TRBV2 and TRBJ1-4): EPEVTQTPSHQVTQMGQEVILRCVPISNHLYFYWYRQILGQKVEFLVSFYNNEISEKSEIFDDQFSVERPDGSNFTLKIRSTKLEDSAMYFCASSATGATNEKLFFGSGTQLSVL.

This chain connects TRBV19 to TRBJ2-7, with 8 bases lining up with TRBD2. The CDR3 has 16 residues. CDR1 LNHDA and CDR2 SQIVND come from the germline V gene (reference sequence). The V and J ends lost 3 bases and 2 bases, in that order; junction bases with no gene match: 9. The CDR3 nucleotides read TGTGCCAGTAGTATTTCTAGCGGGCTAGTTACCTACGAGCAGTACTTC. Protein: CASSISSGLVTYEQYF.

The chain has TRBV7-9 and TRBJ2-1, with a tentative D call TRBD2 (5 bases). The ends were cut back, 5 bases at V and 7 bases at J, with 9 bases in the middle. Germline V gives CDR1 SEHNR, CDR2 FQNEAQ (reference sequence). This CDR3 has 12 amino acids. CDR3 sequence: CASSLPGNEQFF. The CDR3 coding sequence is TGTGCCAGCAGCCTCCCGGGGAATGAGCAGTTCTTC.

This clone was seen once. The V gene is TRBV2, the J gene TRBJ2-3, with 9 bases fitting TRBD1. The CDR3 loop spans 14 amino acids. CDR1 and CDR2 from the germline V gene are SNHLY and FYNNEI. V dropped 6 bases and J dropped 4; count of bases not matched to a gene: 5. The CDR3 bases are TGTGCCAGCAGACCGGGACAGGGCTCAGATACGCAGTATTTT. This gives the protein CASRPGQGSDTQYF.

The chain links TRBV4-2 to TRBJ1-2; no firm D call. V lost 0 bases, J lost 4 bases, and 9 bases lay in between. The CDR3 has 14 amino acids. Germline assignment: CDR1 LGHNA and CDR2 YNFKEQ. The DNA of the CDR3 is TGTGCCAGCAGCCAAGATGACACGAGCTATGGCTACACCTTC. This gives the protein CASSQDDTSYGYTF.

In this sample, this clone turned up once. The chain links TRBV9 to TRBJ2-2, with 10 bases that match TRBD2. V shed 3 bases and J 4 bases; nucleotides not matched to a gene: 6. The CDR3 covers 16 residues. Germline V lookup: CDR1 SGDLS, CDR2 YYNGEE. The CDR3 protein is CASSAERGGLTGELFF. CDR3 in DNA: TGTGCCAGCAGCGCCGAGCGGGGGGGCCTCACCGGGGAGCTGTTTTTT. Full variable domain (outside the CDR3, taken from reference TRBV9 and TRBJ2-2): DSGVTQTPKHLITATGQRVTLRCSPRSGDLSVYWYQQSLDQGLQFLIQYYNGEERAKGNILERFSAQQFPDLHSELNLSSLELGDSALYFCASSAERGGLTGELFFGEGSRLTVL.

The gene calls are TRBV6-4 and TRBJ2-3, with 14 bases matching TRBD2. The trim removed 3 bases at V and 4 bases at J, leaving 3 bases unmatched. This CDR3 has 16 residues. Germline V gives CDR1 MRHNA, CDR2 SNTAGT. CDR3 region: CASSEQTSGGADTQYF. For the CDR3, the DNA is TGTGCCAGCAGTGAGCAGACTAGCGGGGGGGCAGATACGCAGTATTTT.

This chain joins TRBV6-5 and TRBJ2-1, with D tentatively TRBD1 (5 bases). The V end lost 5 bases, the J end lost 7 bases, and 9 bases lay between the germline ends. The CDR3 totals 12 residues. Germline assignment: CDR1 MNHEY and CDR2 SVGAGI. The CDR3 bases are TGTGCCAGCAGTCCCCAGGGAAATGAGCAGTTCTTC. Translated, it gives CASSPQGNEQFF.

The V and J genes are TRBV5-6 and TRBJ1-2, with D possibly being TRBD1 (5 bases). Germline V gene lookup returns CDR1 SGHDT and CDR2 YYEEEE. This CDR3 comprises 18 residues. Trimming took 1 base from V and 4 from J, leaving 23 bases between them. The CDR3 here is CASSLSVVPRRGTYGYTF. The CDR3 DNA reads TGTGCCAGCAGCTTGAGTGTAGTTCCTCGGCGGGGGACCTATGGCTACACCTTC.

In this sample, this clone turned up once. The chain couples TRBV9 to TRBJ1-3, with 11 positions matching TRBD1. CDR1 SGDLS and CDR2 YYNGEE come from the germline V gene. After removal of 0 bases from V and 4 bases from J, the junction contained 3 bases not matched to a gene. This CDR3 comprises 16 residues. The CDR3 loop reads CASSVAGQGAGNTIYF. CDR3 in DNA: TGTGCCAGCAGCGTAGCCGGACAGGGGGCAGGAAACACCATATATTTT.

This rearrangement joins TRBV18 to TRBJ2-3, with D possibly TRBD2 on 7 matching bases. V shed 4 bases and J shed 2 bases, with 16 bases lying between them. CDR3 length equals 16 residues. The germline CDR1 and CDR2 sequences are KGHSH and LQKENI. The CDR3 DNA sequence: TGTGCCAGCTCACGACAACAGGGAGGGACCACAGATACGCAGTATTTT. The encoded protein is CASSRQQGGTTDTQYF.

A remark on this clone: One junction end does not reproduce the germline sequence, and a read error may be involved. This chain links TRBV2 with TRBJ1-2, with D perhaps TRBD1 (6 bases). The CDR3 runs 15 residues. Germline CDR1 is SNHLY and CDR2 is FYNNEI. The CDR3 DNA follows: TGTGCCGGCAGGGGCATTTTCTCCGACGACTATGGCTACACCTTC. Translation gives CAGRGIFSDDYGYTF.

This chain connects TRBV7-2 to TRBJ1-3; 10 bases are a match to TRBD1. Germline V gene sequence: CDR1 SGHTA, CDR2 FQGNSA. This CDR3 has 18 residues. Losses at the gene ends were 4 bases for V and 0 bases for J; bases not matched to a gene: 9. The CDR3 sequence is CASSSSTGGLFSGNTIYF. For the CDR3, the DNA is TGTGCCAGCAGCTCATCGACAGGGGGCCTATTCTCTGGAAACACCATATATTTT.

The chain is built from TRBV5-1 and TRBJ2-7, with a weak D call TRBD1 (5 bases). Trimming left V 1 base short and J 1 base short, with 12 bases between. The germline gives CDR1 SGHRS, CDR2 YFSETQ. This CDR3 is built from 15 residues. The CDR3 DNA sequence: TGCGCCAGCAGCTTGACAGGCGGAGAATCCTACGAGCAGTACTTC. Translation: CASSLTGGESYEQYF. Full variable domain (remainder filled in from reference TRBV5-1 and TRBJ2-7): KAGVTQTPRYLIKTRGQQVTLSCSPISGHRSVSWYQQTPGQGLQFLFEYFSETQRNKGNFPGRFSGRQFSNSRSEMNVSTLELGDSALYLCASSLTGGESYEQYFGPGTRLTVT.

The J gene is TRBJ1-2, the V gene TRBV28; possibly TRBD1 for D (6 bases). Germline lookup yields CDR1 MDHEN and CDR2 SYDVKM. V lost 5 bases and J 4 bases, leaving 14 bases between the germline ends. The CDR3 is 14 residues long. The CDR3 is CASSNPRGGYGYTF. CDR3 nucleotides: TGTGCCAGCAGTAACCCCAGAGGGGGCTATGGCTACACCTTC.

This chain uses TRBV4-1 with TRBJ1-4; TRBD1 is a possible D gene (6 bases). CDR1 MGHRA and CDR2 YSYEKL come from the germline V gene. V was pared by 7 bases and J by 0 bases, with 18 bases between. CDR3 size: 17 residues. CDR3 nucleotide sequence: TGCGCCAGCACCATAAGACAGACAGGATCAACTAATGAAAAACTGTTTTTT. It yields the protein CASTIRQTGSTNEKLFF.

The J gene is TRBJ2-7, the V gene TRBV29-1; maybe TRBD2 (7 bases). The CDR3 loop spans 16 amino acids. V lost 0 bases to trimming and J lost 3 bases, with 18 bases between them. Germline V CDR1 and CDR2: SQVTM, ANQGSEA. The CDR3 DNA is TGCAGCGTTGAAGATTTTCTAGGGGGGAGGGACTACGAGCAGTACTTC. This sequence encodes CSVEDFLGGRDYEQYF.

The genes are TRBV7-5 and TRBJ1-5; the table's D call of TRBD1 was not tested on the DNA. TRBV7-5 is listed as a pseudogene. The CDR3 is 20 amino acids. CDR3 nucleotides: TGTGCCAGAAGCTTAGCCTGGAAGGCAGGGGGGCAAAATAGCAATCAGCCCCAGCATTTT. Amino acid sequence: CARSLAWKAGGQNSNQPQHF.

This chain uses TRBV5-1 with TRBJ1-6; maybe TRBD1 (6 bases). This CDR3 spans 17 amino acids. V lost 4 bases to trimming and J lost 0 bases, with 14 bases between them. The germline gives CDR1 SGHRS, CDR2 YFSETQ. The CDR3 DNA reads as TGCGCCAGCAGCGAGAAAGAGACAGGCTCCTATAATTCACCCCTCCACTTT. Amino acid sequence: CASSEKETGSYNSPLHF.

The rearrangement uses TRBV7-9 and TRBJ1-6, with 8 nucleotides matching TRBD1. There are 14 residues in the CDR3. Germline loops: CDR1 SEHNR, CDR2 FQNEAQ (reference sequence). The J segment lost 14 bases and the V segment lost 4 bases, leaving 10 bases of the junction unmatched. The CDR3 sequence is CASSSGTGRFSLHF. The CDR3 DNA reads TGTGCCAGCAGCTCTGGGACAGGTCGGTTCTCCCTCCACTTT.